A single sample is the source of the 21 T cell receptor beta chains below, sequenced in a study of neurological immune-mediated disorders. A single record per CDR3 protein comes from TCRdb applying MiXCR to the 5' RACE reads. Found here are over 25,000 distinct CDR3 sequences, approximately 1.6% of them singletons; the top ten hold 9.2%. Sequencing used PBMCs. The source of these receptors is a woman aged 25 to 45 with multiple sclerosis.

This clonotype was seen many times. CDR3 region: CASSSGLAGGRETQYF. The CDR3 bases are TGTGCCAGCAGCTCCGGACTAGCGGGGGGGAGGGAGACCCAGTACTTC. The rearrangement uses TRBV7-2 and TRBJ2-5; 15 bases agree with TRBD2. V gave up 4 bases and J gave up 5 bases; unmatched junction bases: 5. The V gene's germline CDR1 is SGHTA and CDR2 FQGNSA. The CDR3 is 16 residues long.

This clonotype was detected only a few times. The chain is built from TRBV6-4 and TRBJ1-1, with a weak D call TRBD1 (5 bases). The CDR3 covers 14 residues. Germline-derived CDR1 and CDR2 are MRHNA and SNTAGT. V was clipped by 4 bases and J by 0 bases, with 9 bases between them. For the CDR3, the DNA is TGTGCCAGCAGTGTAGACAGAGTGAACACTGAAGCTTTCTTT. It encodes CASSVDRVNTEAFF.

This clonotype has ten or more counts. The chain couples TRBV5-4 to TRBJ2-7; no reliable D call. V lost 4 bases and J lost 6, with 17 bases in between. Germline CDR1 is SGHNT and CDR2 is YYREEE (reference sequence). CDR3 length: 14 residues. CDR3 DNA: TGTGCCAGCAGCCCGGGCCTGGTAGAAGCCGAGCAGTACTTC. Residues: CASSPGLVEAEQYF.

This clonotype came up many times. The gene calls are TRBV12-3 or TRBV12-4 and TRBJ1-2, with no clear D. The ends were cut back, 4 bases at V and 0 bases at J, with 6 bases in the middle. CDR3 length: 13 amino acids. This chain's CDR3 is CASSWKTNYGYTF. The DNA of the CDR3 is TGTGCCAGCAGTTGGAAGACTAACTATGGCTACACCTTC.

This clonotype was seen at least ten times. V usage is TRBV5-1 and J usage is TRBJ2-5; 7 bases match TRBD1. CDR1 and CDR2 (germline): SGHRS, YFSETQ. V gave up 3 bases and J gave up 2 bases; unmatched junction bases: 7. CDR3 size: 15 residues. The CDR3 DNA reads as TGCGCCAGCAGCTCTGTCCCGGGACAGCAAGAGACCCAGTACTTC. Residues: CASSSVPGQQETQYF.

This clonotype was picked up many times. The CDR3 nucleotides read TGCAGTGCTAGCGCAGGGAGTTTTGGGACAGATACGCAGTATTTT. Protein sequence: CSASAGSFGTDTQYF. V is TRBV20-1 and J is TRBJ2-3; D assignment may be TRBD1 or TRBD2 (5 bases each). The CDR3 runs 15 residues. V lost 3 bases and J lost 3, with 16 bases in between. Germline V gene lookup returns CDR1 DFQATT and CDR2 SNEGSKA (reference sequence).

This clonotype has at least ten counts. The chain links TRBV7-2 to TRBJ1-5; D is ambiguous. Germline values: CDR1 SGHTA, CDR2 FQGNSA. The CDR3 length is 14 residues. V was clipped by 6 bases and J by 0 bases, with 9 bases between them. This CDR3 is CASRDQYSNQPQHF. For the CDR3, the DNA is TGTGCCAGCAGGGATCAGTATAGCAATCAGCCCCAGCATTTT.

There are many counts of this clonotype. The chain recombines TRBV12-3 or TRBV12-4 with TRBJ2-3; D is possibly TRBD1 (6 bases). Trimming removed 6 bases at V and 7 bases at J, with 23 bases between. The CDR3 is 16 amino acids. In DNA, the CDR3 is TGTGCCAGCAGCCTTATTCAGGGGTTACTCCGAAATACGCAGTATTTT. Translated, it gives CASSLIQGLLRNTQYF.

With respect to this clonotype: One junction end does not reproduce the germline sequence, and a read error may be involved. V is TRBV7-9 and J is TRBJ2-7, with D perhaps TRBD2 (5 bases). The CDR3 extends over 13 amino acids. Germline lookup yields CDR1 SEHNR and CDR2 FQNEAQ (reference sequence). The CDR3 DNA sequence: TGTGCCAGAAGCTTATTGAGGGTCTACGAGCAGTACTTC. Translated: CARSLLRVYEQYF.

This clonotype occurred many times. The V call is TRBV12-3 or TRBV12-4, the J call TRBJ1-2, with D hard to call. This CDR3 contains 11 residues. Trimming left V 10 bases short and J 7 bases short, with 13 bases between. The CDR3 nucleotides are TGTGCCACCTTCCGAGGAGCTGGCTACACCTTC. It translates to CATFRGAGYTF.

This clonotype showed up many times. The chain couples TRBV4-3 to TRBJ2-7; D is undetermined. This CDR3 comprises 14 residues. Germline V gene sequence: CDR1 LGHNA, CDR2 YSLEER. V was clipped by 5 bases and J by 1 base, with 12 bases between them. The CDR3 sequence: CASSDFPGSYEQYF. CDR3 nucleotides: TGCGCCAGCAGCGACTTCCCAGGATCCTACGAGCAGTACTTC.

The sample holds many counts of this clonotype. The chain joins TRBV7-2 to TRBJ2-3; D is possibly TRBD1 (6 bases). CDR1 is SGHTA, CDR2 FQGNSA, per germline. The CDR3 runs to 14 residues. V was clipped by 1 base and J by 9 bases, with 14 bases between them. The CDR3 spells CASSLVDSVPTQYF. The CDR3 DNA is TGTGCCAGCAGCTTAGTGGACAGCGTCCCGACGCAGTATTTT.

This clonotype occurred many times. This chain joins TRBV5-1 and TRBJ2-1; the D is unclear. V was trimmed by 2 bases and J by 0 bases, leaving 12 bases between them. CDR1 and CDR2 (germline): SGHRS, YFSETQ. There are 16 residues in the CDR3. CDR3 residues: CASSFSGPSSYNEQFF. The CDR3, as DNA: TGCGCCAGCAGCTTCTCTGGACCGAGCTCCTACAATGAGCAGTTCTTC.

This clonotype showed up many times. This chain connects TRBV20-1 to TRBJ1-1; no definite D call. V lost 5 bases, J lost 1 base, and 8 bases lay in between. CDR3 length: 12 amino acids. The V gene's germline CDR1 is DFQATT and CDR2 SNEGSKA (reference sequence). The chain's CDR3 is CSAPGRNTEAFF. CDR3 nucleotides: TGCAGTGCTCCGGGGAGGAACACTGAAGCTTTCTTT.

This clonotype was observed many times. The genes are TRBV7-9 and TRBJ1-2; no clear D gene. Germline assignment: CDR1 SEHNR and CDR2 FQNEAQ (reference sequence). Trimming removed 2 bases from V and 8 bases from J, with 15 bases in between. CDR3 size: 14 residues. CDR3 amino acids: CASSLRLSGKGYTF. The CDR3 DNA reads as TGTGCCAGCAGCTTACGCCTGTCAGGAAAGGGCTACACCTTC.

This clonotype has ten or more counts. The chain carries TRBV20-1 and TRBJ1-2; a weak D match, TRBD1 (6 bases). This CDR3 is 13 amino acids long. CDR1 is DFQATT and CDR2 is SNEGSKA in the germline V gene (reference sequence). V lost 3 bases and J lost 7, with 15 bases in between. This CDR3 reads CSARPQGLVGYTF. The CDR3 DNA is TGCAGTGCTAGGCCACAGGGATTAGTTGGCTACACCTTC.

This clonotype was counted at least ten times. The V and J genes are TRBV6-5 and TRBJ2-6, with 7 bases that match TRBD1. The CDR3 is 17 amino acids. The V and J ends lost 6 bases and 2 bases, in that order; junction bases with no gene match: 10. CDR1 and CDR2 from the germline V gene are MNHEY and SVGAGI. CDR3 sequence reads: CASSKVPQGAGANVLTF. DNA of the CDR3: TGTGCCAGCAGCAAGGTGCCCCAGGGGGCTGGGGCCAACGTCCTGACTTTC.

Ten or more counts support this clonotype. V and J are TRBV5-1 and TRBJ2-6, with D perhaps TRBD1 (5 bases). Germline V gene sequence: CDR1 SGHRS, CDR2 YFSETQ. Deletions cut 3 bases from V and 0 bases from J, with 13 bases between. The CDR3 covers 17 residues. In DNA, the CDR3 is TGCGCCAGCAGCTCGGTACCCCAGGGCTCTGGGGCCAACGTCCTGACTTTC. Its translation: CASSSVPQGSGANVLTF.

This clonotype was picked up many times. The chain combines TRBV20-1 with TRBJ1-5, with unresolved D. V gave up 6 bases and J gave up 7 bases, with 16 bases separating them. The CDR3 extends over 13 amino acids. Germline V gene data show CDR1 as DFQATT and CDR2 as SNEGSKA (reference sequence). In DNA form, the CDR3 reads TGCAGTGCCCTCACGACGGGTGGGCAGCCCCAGCATTTT. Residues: CSALTTGGQPQHF.

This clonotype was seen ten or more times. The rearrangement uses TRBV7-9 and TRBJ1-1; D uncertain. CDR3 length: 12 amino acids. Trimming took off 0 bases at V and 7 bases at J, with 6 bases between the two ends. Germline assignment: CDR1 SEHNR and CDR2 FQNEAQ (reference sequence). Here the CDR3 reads CASSLAFSEAFF. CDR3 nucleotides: TGTGCCAGCAGCTTAGCGTTTAGTGAAGCTTTCTTT.

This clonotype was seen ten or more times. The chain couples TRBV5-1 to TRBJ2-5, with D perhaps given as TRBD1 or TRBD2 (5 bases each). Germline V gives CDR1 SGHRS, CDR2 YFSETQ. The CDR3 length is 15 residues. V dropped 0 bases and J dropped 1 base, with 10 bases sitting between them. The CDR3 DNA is TGCGCCAGCAGCTTGGCCGGGACGTTCCAAGAGACCCAGTACTTC. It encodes CASSLAGTFQETQYF.